What follows are 11 T cell receptor beta chains derived from one specimen sequenced in a study of patients and donors after allogeneic stem cell transplantation. TCRdb reanalysed the RT-PCR reads using MiXCR and keeps one entry per CDR3 protein. The sample includes about 110,000 distinct CDR3 sequences, about a third of them seen just once. Sequencing input: blood, either unsorted or a sorted T cell fraction (not recorded which). The source of these receptors is a human donor who was either an allogeneic HSCT recipient or a stem cell or donor lymphocyte infusion donor (not recorded which). It is not recorded whose cells these are; they may come from a transplant donor.

V is TRBV5-1 and J is TRBJ1-1; 8 bases fit TRBD1. Germline CDR1 and CDR2: SGHRS and YFSETQ. CDR3 length: 17 amino acids. V trimming: 4 bases; J trimming: 0 bases; junction bases outside the gene matches: 11. CDR3 nucleotide sequence: TGCGCCAGCAGCCTGGGGACAGGCAGCTACATGAACACTGAAGCTTTCTTT. This gives the protein CASSLGTGSYMNTEAFF.

The table lists this clonotype with a few counts. The chain uses TRBV5-1 and TRBJ1-1; no definite D call. Germline V CDR1 and CDR2: SGHRS, YFSETQ. This CDR3 is built from 15 residues. The V and J ends lost 2 bases and 0 bases respectively, with 11 bases between them. CDR3 region: CASSLAPQMNTEAFF. The CDR3 DNA is TGCGCCAGCAGCTTAGCACCACAAATGAACACTGAAGCTTTCTTT.

This clonotype was found a few times. The chain has TRBV20-1 and TRBJ2-2; the match to TRBD1 covers 9 bases. The CDR3 totals 17 residues. The V and J ends lost 0 bases and 3 bases, in that order; junction bases with no gene match: 8. Germline-derived CDR1 and CDR2 are DFQATT and SNEGSKA (reference sequence). In DNA, the CDR3 is TGCAGTGCTAGAGAAAAACCGGGACAGGGTTACACCGGGGAGCTGTTTTTT. Translated: CSAREKPGQGYTGELFF.

The chain joins TRBV21-1 to TRBJ1-5. TRBV21-1 is a listed pseudogene. The CDR3 has 13 residues. The CDR3, as DNA: TGTGCCAGCAGCAATAGGGGAGGTGAGCCCCAGCATTTT. This encodes CASSNRGGEPQHF.

The rearrangement uses TRBV5-6 and TRBJ2-1, with D unclear. The CDR3 totals 17 residues. Germline loops: CDR1 SGHDT, CDR2 YYEEEE. V lost 2 bases to trimming and J lost 0 bases, with 15 bases between them. The CDR3 spells CASSFILTPGSYNEQFF. Here the CDR3 DNA reads TGTGCCAGCAGCTTCATCCTCACGCCAGGCTCCTACAATGAGCAGTTCTTC.

This sequence joins TRBV3-1 and TRBJ1-1; D is unresolved. The CDR3 contains 15 residues. Germline-derived CDR1 and CDR2 are LGHDT and YNNKEL (reference sequence). Trimming pared 0 bases from V and 4 bases from J, leaving 12 bases between. The CDR3 is CASSQDPPSSTEAFF. CDR3 in DNA: TGTGCCAGCAGCCAAGACCCACCATCGAGCACTGAAGCTTTCTTT. The variable domain in full, completed from reference TRBV3-1 and TRBJ1-1, reads DTAVSQTPKYLVTQMGNDKSIKCEQNLGHDTMYWYKQDSKKFLKIMFSYNNKELIINETVPNRFSPKSPDKAHLNLHINSLELGDSAVYFCASSQDPPSSTEAFFGQGTRLTVV.

J is TRBJ2-7 and V is TRBV15; the D gene is possibly TRBD1 (5 bases). V lost 6 bases and J lost 1, with 10 bases in between. Germline values: CDR1 LNHNV, CDR2 YYDKDF (reference sequence). The CDR3 is made up of 13 amino acids. CDR3: CATSGRVSYEQYF. The CDR3 DNA is TGTGCCACCAGTGGCAGGGTTTCCTACGAGCAGTACTTC. Together with reference TRBV15 and TRBJ2-7, the CDR3 gives the full variable domain: DAMVIQNPRYQVTQFGKPVTLSCSQTLNHNVMYWYQQKSSQAPKLLFHYYDKDFNNEADTPDNFQSRRPNTSFCFLDIRSPGLGDTAMYLCATSGRVSYEQYFGPGTRLTVT.

This chain joins TRBV3-1 and TRBJ2-7; the match to TRBD1 covers 10 bases. The junction had 5 bases not matched to a gene; V was cut back by 3 bases and J by 3 bases. Germline CDR1 LGHDT, CDR2 YNNKEL (reference sequence). The CDR3 totals 15 residues. The CDR3 here is CASSHRGQGLYEQYF. DNA of the CDR3: TGTGCCAGCAGCCACCGGGGACAGGGGCTCTACGAGCAGTACTTC.

This clonotype has only a few counts. The chain is built from TRBV6-1 and TRBJ1-1, with 7 nucleotides matching TRBD1. V lost 6 bases to trimming and J lost 3 bases; unmatched junction nucleotides: 7. Germline CDR1 is MNHNS and CDR2 is SASEGT. CDR3 size: 14 residues. CDR3 residues: CASRGQVLYTEAFF. CDR3 bases: TGTGCCAGCAGAGGACAGGTCCTTTACACTGAAGCTTTCTTT.

The chain joins TRBV24-1 to TRBJ2-1; maybe TRBD2 (6 bases). Looked up from germline, CDR1 is KGHDR and CDR2 is SFDVKD. Trimming removed 5 bases at V and 5 bases at J, with 9 bases between. CDR3 size: 13 residues. In DNA, the CDR3 is TGTGCCACCAGTGTTGCGGGAAACAATGAGCAGTTCTTC. Its protein product is CATSVAGNNEQFF.

This clonotype appeared a few times. This rearrangement joins TRBV7-9 to TRBJ1-6, with TRBD1 matching over 9 bases. V shed 8 bases and J 8 bases; nucleotides not matched to a gene: 7. Looked up from germline, CDR1 is SEHNR and CDR2 is FQNEAQ (reference sequence). The CDR3 spans 14 residues. For the CDR3, the DNA is TGTGCCAGCGGCCCGGGACAGGGTTATTCACCCCTCCACTTT. As protein: CASGPGQGYSPLHF.